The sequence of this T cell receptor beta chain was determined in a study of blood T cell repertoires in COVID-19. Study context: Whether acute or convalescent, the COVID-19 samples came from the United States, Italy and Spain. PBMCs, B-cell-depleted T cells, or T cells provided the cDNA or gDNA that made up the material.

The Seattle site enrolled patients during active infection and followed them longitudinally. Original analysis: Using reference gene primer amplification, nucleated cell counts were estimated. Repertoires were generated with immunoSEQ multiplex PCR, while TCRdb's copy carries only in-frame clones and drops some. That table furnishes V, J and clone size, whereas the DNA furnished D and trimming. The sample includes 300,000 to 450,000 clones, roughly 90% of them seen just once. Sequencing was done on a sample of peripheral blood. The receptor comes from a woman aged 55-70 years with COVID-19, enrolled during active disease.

CDR3 loop: CASSPHSQGEDDGYTF. CDR3 coding DNA: TGTGCCAGCAGCCCCCATTCCCAGGGGGAGGACGATGGCTACACCTTC. This sequence joins TRBV3-1 (or the pseudogene TRBV3-2) and TRBJ1-2; the match to TRBD1 covers 7 bases. The CDR3 spans 16 residues. Germline CDR1 LGHDT, CDR2 YNNKEL (reference sequence). V was pared by 4 bases and J by 6 bases, with 14 bases of the junction left unmatched.